This entry lists 9 T cell receptor beta chains sequenced from one sample in a study of long-term antiretroviral therapy in people with HIV (dated by TCRdb to between 2022 and 2023). The immunoSEQ hsTCRB v3.0 assay was used at survey level resolution to sequence the TRB variable region. In its TCRdb copy, this immuneACCESS table keeps in-frame sequences only and misses some clones. Where compared with another copy, unresolved V genes explain less than half of these, and the others have no known cause. This sample holds about 35,000 clones; 80% to 90% were observed only once. The ten top clones hold about 10% of the sample. The sequencing here drew on unsorted PBMCs, taken 2.2 years after starting antiretroviral therapy. These receptors originate from a man between 18 and 29 years old with HIV.

The V gene is TRBV7-8, the J gene TRBJ1-2, with 7 nucleotides matching TRBD1. J gave up 6 bases and V 4 bases, and 8 bases lay outside the gene matches. Looked up from germline, CDR1 is SGHVS and CDR2 is FQNEAQ. The CDR3 totals 14 residues. The CDR3 DNA is TGTGCCAGCAGCTCAGGGGAGGGGGCTGATGGCTACACCTTC. Residues: CASSSGEGADGYTF.

The V call is TRBV19, the J call TRBJ2-5, with 7 nucleotides matching TRBD2. Trimming at V came to 11 bases and at J to 5 bases, leaving 8 bases not matched to a gene. Per germline, CDR1 LNHDA and CDR2 SQIVND (reference sequence). The CDR3 spans 12 residues. CDR3 DNA: TGTGCCCGCCTTACTAGCGTCGAGACCCAGTACTTC. Its translation: CARLTSVETQYF.

This clone was observed a few times. The chain links TRBV6-1 to TRBJ2-2; the D gene is possibly TRBD2 (6 bases). The V end was cut by 2 bases, the J end by 7 bases, with 17 bases between. Per germline, CDR1 MNHNS and CDR2 SASEGT. This CDR3 is 16 amino acids long. DNA for the CDR3: TGTGCCAGCAGTGAACTACCGGGACGGGGGATCGGGGAGCTGTTTTTT. It translates to CASSELPGRGIGELFF.

The V gene is TRBV5-1, the J gene TRBJ2-5; D not resolved. V shed 0 bases and J shed 5 bases, with 11 bases lying between them. Germline V gene lookup returns CDR1 SGHRS and CDR2 YFSETQ. The CDR3 covers 14 residues. CDR3 bases: TGCGCCAGCAGCTTGGAGACCAAGCAGGAGACCCAGTACTTC. This gives the protein CASSLETKQETQYF.

This chain links TRBV5-4 with TRBJ2-7; D perhaps matches TRBD2 (6 bases). Germline loops: CDR1 SGHNT, CDR2 YYREEE (reference sequence). V was clipped by 4 bases and J by 0 bases, with 11 bases between them. This CDR3 spans 14 amino acids. The CDR3 coding sequence is TGTGCCAGCAGCCGCCGGGAGAGCTCCTACGAGCAGTACTTC. Residues: CASSRRESSYEQYF.

V is TRBV18 and J is TRBJ1-1, with D hard to call. Germline-derived CDR1 and CDR2 are KGHSH and LQKENI. The CDR3 runs 14 residues. Between the trimmed V and J ends, which lost 4 bases and 1 base, there was a span of 10 bases. For the CDR3, the DNA is TGTGCCAGCTCACAAGGGTACGGGAACACTGAAGCTTTCTTT. This gives the protein CASSQGYGNTEAFF.

CDR3 amino acids: CASRGTGGGNQPQHF. CDR3 nucleotide sequence: TGTGCCAGCAGAGGGACAGGGGGCGGCAATCAGCCCCAGCATTTT. This sequence joins TRBV6-1 and TRBJ1-5, with TRBD1 matching 12 bases. This CDR3 region has 15 residues. J lost 2 bases, V lost 6 bases, and 2 bases had no gene match. Germline V gene data show CDR1 as MNHNS and CDR2 as SASEGT.

The V gene is TRBV12-5, the J gene TRBJ2-7, with 7 bases aligning to TRBD1. The V gene end was trimmed by 1 base and the J gene end by 7 bases; junction bases not matched to a gene: 10. The CDR3 has 15 amino acids. Per germline, CDR1 LGHNT and CDR2 FRNRAP. CDR3 nucleotides: TGTGCTAGTGGTTTGGGGACAGGCCCTTCTAGGGAGCAGTACTTC. Encoded protein: CASGLGTGPSREQYF.

As regards this clone: One end of the junction varies from germline; a read error may be responsible. The rearrangement links TRBV7-7 to TRBJ1-4, with D unresolved. The CDR3 is 13 amino acids. Germline CDR1 and CDR2: SSHAT and FNYEAQ (reference sequence). Here the CDR3 DNA reads TGTGCTAGCAGCTTAGTTCTTAATGAAAAACTGTTTTTT. It codes for CASSLVLNEKLFF.